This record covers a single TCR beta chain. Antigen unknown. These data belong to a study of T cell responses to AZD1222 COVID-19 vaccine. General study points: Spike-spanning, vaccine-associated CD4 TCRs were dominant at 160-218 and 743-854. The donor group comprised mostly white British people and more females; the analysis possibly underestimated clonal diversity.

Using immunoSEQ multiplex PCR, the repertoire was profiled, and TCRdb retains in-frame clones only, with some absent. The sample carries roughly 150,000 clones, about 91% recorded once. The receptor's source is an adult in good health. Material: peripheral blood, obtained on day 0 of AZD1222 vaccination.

CDR3 residues: CASSLSRGGTEAFF. As DNA, the CDR3 is TGTGCCAGCAGCTTATCCAGGGGGGGAACTGAAGCTTTCTTT. The chain combines TRBV7-3 with TRBJ1-1, with 7 bases that match TRBD1. CDR3 length: 14 residues. Per germline, CDR1 SGHTA and CDR2 FQGTGA. Trimming removed 2 bases from V and 5 bases from J; junction bases left unmatched: 5.